This record covers a single T cell receptor beta chain. This record comes from a study of beta chain features in type 1 diabetes. Expressed TCRB transcripts were sequenced because the isolated RNA had all been reverse transcribed beforehand. Profiling relied on immunoSEQ multiplex PCR, and the TCRdb table lists in-frame clones only, not all of them. The sample holds 620,000 or so clones; around 16% are singletons and the top ten take about 0.086%. With 3 bases clipped from V and 6 bases from J, the junction kept 8 bases outside the gene matches. Per germline, CDR1 SGHTA and CDR2 FQGNSA. CDR3 length: 17 amino acids.

What was sequenced was naive CD4+ T cells from blood. The V gene is TRBV7-2, the J gene TRBJ2-1; 13 bases match TRBD2. The receptor was derived from a man between 18 and 29 years old in good health. The CDR3 nucleotides are TGTGCCAGCAGCTTCCTAGGGACTAGCGGGAACCCCAATGAGCAGTTCTTC. Translating gives CASSFLGTSGNPNEQFF. The full variable domain, completed using reference TRBV7-2 and TRBJ2-1, is GAGVSQSPSNKVTEKGKDVELRCDPISGHTALYWYRQSLGQGLEFLIYFQGNSAPDKSGLPSDRFSAERTGGSVSTLTIQRTQQEDSAVYLCASSFLGTSGNPNEQFFGPGTRLTVL.